This T cell receptor beta chain was observed in a study of control samples from healthy donors and cancer patients. The protocol was immunoSEQ multiplex PCR, while the TCRdb copy is restricted to in-frame clones and leaves out a portion. The sample lists 130,000 to 150,000 clones, 90% to 95% occurring once. The sequencing sample was made of PBMCs. The source of this sequence is a man between 60 and 75 years old with colorectal cancer.

DNA for the CDR3: TGTGCCAGCAGCCGACAGGGGGACTATGGCTACACCTTC. It specifies CASSRQGDYGYTF. V gene TRBV6-5 combines with J gene TRBJ1-2, with 9 bases that match TRBD1. This CDR3 spans 13 amino acids. CDR1 is MNHEY, CDR2 SVGAGI, per germline. J was trimmed by 3 bases and V by 6 bases; bases with no gene match: 2.